Below are 5 T cell receptor beta chains sequenced from a single sample in a study of response to subunit inactivated influenza vaccine. TCRdb used MiXCR to reprocess the RT-PCR reads, holding one entry per CDR3 protein. The sample includes about 800,000 distinct CDR3 sequences, about 20% of them seen just once. Sequenced material: PBMCs from blood, taken about 5 days after vaccination. The receptors were gathered from a man aged 45-65 years who received an inactivated influenza vaccine.

This chain links TRBV10-3 with TRBJ1-1, with D maybe TRBD1 (5 bases). Germline values: CDR1 ENHRY, CDR2 SYGVKD. CDR3 length equals 13 residues. Between the trimmed V and J ends, which lost 6 bases and 1 base, there was a span of 9 bases. CDR3 region: CAIRDSTNTEAFF. CDR3 coding DNA: TGTGCCATCAGAGACAGCACGAACACTGAAGCTTTCTTT.

Ten or more counts support this clonotype. The V gene is TRBV7-2, the J gene TRBJ2-1; a weak D match, TRBD1 (5 bases). V lost 1 base and J lost 3, with 13 bases in between. The CDR3 is 16 amino acids. Germline V CDR1 and CDR2: SGHTA, FQGNSA. In DNA form, the CDR3 reads TGTGCCAGCAGCTTAGATGCAGGGTCGGGCTACAATGAGCAGTTCTTC. It specifies CASSLDAGSGYNEQFF.

This clonotype has only a few counts. V is TRBV29-1 and J is TRBJ2-5; D gene uncertain. Per germline, CDR1 SQVTM and CDR2 ANQGSEA. The CDR3 extends over 14 amino acids. V lost 0 bases, J lost 0 bases, and 8 bases lay in between. CDR3 sequence (DNA): TGCAGCGTTGAAGATTACGGCCACCAAGAGACCCAGTACTTC. Encoded protein: CSVEDYGHQETQYF.

Regarding this clonotype: At one of its ends the junction is not consistent with the germline gene, which may arise from a read error. The DNA for the CDR3 is TGCAGTGCTGAGGGGTTTATGAAAACTGAAGCTTTCTTT. It is translated as CSAEGFMKTEAFF. The chain is built from TRBV20-1 and TRBJ1-1; D perhaps matches TRBD1 (5 bases). This CDR3 has 13 residues. The germline V gene encodes CDR1 DFQATT and CDR2 SNEGSKA (reference sequence).

This clonotype came up a few times. This sequence joins TRBV4-3 and TRBJ2-2; possible D gene TRBD2, 6 bases. The V end lost 4 bases, the J end lost 0 bases, and 12 bases lay between the germline ends. Per the germline V gene, CDR1 is LGHNA and CDR2 is YSLEER. The CDR3 consists of 16 residues. Here the CDR3 DNA reads TGCGCCAGCAGCCTTCGTCAGCGGGCGAACACCGGGGAGCTGTTTTTT. Translation: CASSLRQRANTGELFF.